The clone carrying this TCR beta chain was detected only a few times. This entry comes from a study of metastatic and nonmetastatic thyroid tumors. Study-wide context: Across blood and tumor or nodule tissue, repertoires from malignant and benign thyroid patients were compared with one another.

All patients were untreated before thyroid surgery. Unmatched junction bases numbered 10, after V lost 5 bases and J lost 9 bases. CDR1 and CDR2 (germline): LNHDA, SQIVND (reference sequence). This CDR3 has 14 residues. As processed by the authors: A classifier of distant metastasis in papillary thyroid cancer was built from CDR3 differences (across clinicopathological groups). With MiXCR, TCRdb reprocessed the PCR reads. These V and J calls are TCRdb output, not the study's own analysis. The sample shows fewer than 40,000 clones, approximately 16% of them seen only once. The chain couples TRBV19 to TRBJ1-2; 9 positions match TRBD1. Sequencing was done on a sample of blood. This TCR was sampled from a male donor with papillary thyroid cancer or a benign thyroid nodule (not recorded which). Some clones in this sample may be carry-over from other donors' samples. In DNA form, the CDR3 reads TGTGCCAGTAGTTCCGGGACAGGGATCTTTTGCTACACCTTC. Translating it yields CASSSGTGIFCYTF.